Given below is one T cell receptor (beta chain) in context. This clone was detected only a few times. Which antigen it targets is not known. No per-base quality is available; no much larger clone lies one base away. V sheds 2 bases and J sheds 1 base, leaving 11 bases between their ends. Per the germline V gene, KGHSH is the CDR1 and LQKENI is the CDR2. The CDR3 goes from the cysteine to the phenylalanine over 15 residues. The only DNA kept is the CDR3, 45 bases in frame from the first base. The data were obtained in a study of blood T cell repertoires in COVID-19 (dated by TCRdb to 2018 to 2021). For the wider study: Samples covering the acute and convalescent phases of COVID-19 were provided by collaborators in the United States, Italy and Spain. The repertoires were released in a freely available public database meant as a resource for research on the immune response to SARS-CoV-2. Nearly every sample came with metadata listing a de-identified subject ID, COVID-19 status, age in years and sex. Where available, HLA class I and class II types were obtained from metadata supplied by the sample provider rather than from assay-based typing. The samples were drawn from two sources: the first 160 participants of the ongoing ImmuneRACE study, and 1,000 to 1,500 subjects contributed by 6 global collaborators. The prospective study material was composed of cDNA or gDNA derived from T cells, B-cell-depleted T cells, or PBMCs. Subjects who had been exposed to COVID-19, were actively infected with it, or had recovered from it provided the deeply sampled blood TCRbeta repertoires that made up the dataset. The investigation overall reported the following: The amount of clinical and demographic metadata varied by source and participant and was provided uncurated.

The collaborating institutions used their own protocols to collect whole blood in K2EDTA tubes. Collaborator samples were shipped for TCRbeta analysis as frozen whole blood, isolated PBMCs, or DNA extracted from either sample type. TCRbeta CDR3 regions were amplified from genomic DNA using the immunoSEQ Assay, a bias-controlled multiplex PCR. The authors' analysis ran thus. Nucleated cell counts per sample were estimated from amplification of reference gene primers within the assay. Sequence reads were collapsed and filtered to measure the absolute abundance of every unique TCRbeta CDR3 rearrangement. For each sample, productive Simpson clonality was calculated as the square root of Simpson's diversity index across productive rearrangements. TCRdb holds this immuneACCESS table with in-frame rearrangements only. Some clones are missing; in checked studies, unresolved V genes explain under half, and the rest has no known cause. The V and J calls and the clone size are those of that table, but D and trimming were determined from the DNA. For this sample there are about 150,000 clones; 84% appear just once. Over 8% of the sample rests with the top ten.

The sample comprised peripheral blood. Here the chain combines TRBV18 and TRBJ1-1; matching of 6 bases hints at TRBD1 as the D gene. This clonotype was obtained from a woman aged 45-65 years with acute or convalescent COVID-19. The nucleotide sequence reads as follows: TGTGCCAGCTCACCAGGACAGCTGGGGAACACTGAAGCTTTCTTT. It codes for CASSPGQLGNTEAFF.